A single count supports the clone carrying this T cell receptor (beta chain). Vbeta (60) and Jbeta (13) primers were used in the PCR. The method was immunoSEQ multiplex PCR; TCRdb's version includes in-frame clones alone and lacks a portion of them. The repertoire holds about 190,000 clones, with approximately 70% as singletons. V lost 3 bases and J lost 10; bases outside the gene matches: 10. This CDR3 comprises 15 residues. The germline V gene encodes CDR1 ENHRY and CDR2 SYGVKD. This record comes from a study of cytomegalovirus exposure and HLA in healthy donors. The chain uses TRBV10-3 and TRBJ1-5; 9 positions agree with TRBD1. This clonotype originated in a woman under 40 in good health and CMV-seropositive. What was sequenced was PBMCs. In nucleotides, the CDR3 is TGTGCCATCAGTGAACTGGGACAGGGTGAGAAACCCCAGCATTTT. Translating it yields CAISELGQGEKPQHF.